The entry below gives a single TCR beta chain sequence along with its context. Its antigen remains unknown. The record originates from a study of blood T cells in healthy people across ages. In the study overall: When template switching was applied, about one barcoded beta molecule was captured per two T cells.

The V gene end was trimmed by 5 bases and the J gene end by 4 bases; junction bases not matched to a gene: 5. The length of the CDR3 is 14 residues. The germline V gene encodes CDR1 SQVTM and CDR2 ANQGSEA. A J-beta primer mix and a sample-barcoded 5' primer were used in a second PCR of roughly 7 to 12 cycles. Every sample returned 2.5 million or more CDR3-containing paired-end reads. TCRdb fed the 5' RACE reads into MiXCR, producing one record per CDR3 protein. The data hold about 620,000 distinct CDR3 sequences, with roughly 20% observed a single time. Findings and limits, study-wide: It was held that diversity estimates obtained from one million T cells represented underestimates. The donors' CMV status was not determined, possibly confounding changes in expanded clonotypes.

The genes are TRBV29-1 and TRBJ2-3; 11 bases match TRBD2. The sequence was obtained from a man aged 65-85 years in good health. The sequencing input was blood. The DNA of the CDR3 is TGCAGCGTTCCTACTAGCGGGAGCCCAGATACGCAGTATTTT. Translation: CSVPTSGSPDTQYF.